This T cell receptor (beta chain) was documented in a study of T cell repertoires in cytomegalovirus infection. TCRdb re-derived calls from the reads in MiXCR, one entry per CDR3 protein. The sample includes over 150,000 distinct CDR3 sequences, about 18% of them seen just once. The CDR3 has 15 amino acids. The germline V gene encodes CDR1 SEHNR and CDR2 FQNEAQ (reference sequence). The V gene lost 5 bases and the J gene lost 5 bases, with 19 bases spanning the gap. The chain uses TRBV7-9 and TRBJ2-7; D is possibly TRBD1 (7 bases). Sequencing was performed on CD8+ T cells from PBMCs. The origin of this receptor is a human donor in good health (CMV status not recorded). Some clones in this sample may be carry-over from other donors' samples. Here the CDR3 reads CASSQQGGGGDEQYF. CDR3 bases: TGTGCCAGCAGCCAGCAGGGGGGTGGCGGAGACGAGCAGTACTTC.